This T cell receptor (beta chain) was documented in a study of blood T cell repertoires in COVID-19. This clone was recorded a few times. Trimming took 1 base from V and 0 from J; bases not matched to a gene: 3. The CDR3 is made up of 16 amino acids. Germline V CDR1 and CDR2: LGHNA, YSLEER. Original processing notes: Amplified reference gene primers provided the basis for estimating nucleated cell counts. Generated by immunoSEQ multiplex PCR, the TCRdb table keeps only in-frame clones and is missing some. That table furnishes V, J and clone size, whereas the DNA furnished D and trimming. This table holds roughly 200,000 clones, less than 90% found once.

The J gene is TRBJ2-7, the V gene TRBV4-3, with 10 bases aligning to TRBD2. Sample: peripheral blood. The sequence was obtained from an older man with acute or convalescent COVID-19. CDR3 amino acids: CASSQGTSGASYEQYF. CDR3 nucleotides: TGCGCCAGCAGCCAAGGCACTAGCGGGGCCTCCTACGAGCAGTACTTC.